Given below is one T cell receptor (beta chain) in context. The data derive from a study of control samples from healthy donors and cancer patients. Sequencing was performed with immunoSEQ multiplex PCR; in TCRdb, only in-frame clones are kept and a portion is missing. The data contain over 110,000 clones, 75% to 90% of them singletons. This CDR3 region has 19 residues. CDR1 MNHEY and CDR2 SVGEGT come from the germline V gene. Trimming took 2 bases from V and 7 from J; bases not matched to a gene: 13. This TCR was recovered from a woman aged 25 to 39 in good health. V and J are TRBV6-2 or TRBV6-3 and TRBJ2-1, with 14 bases identical to TRBD2. The sequenced sample consisted of blood. CDR3: CASSYPTSGRAVLTNEQFF. CDR3 sequence (DNA): TGTGCCAGCAGTTACCCGACTAGCGGGAGGGCCGTCCTTACAAATGAGCAGTTCTTC.